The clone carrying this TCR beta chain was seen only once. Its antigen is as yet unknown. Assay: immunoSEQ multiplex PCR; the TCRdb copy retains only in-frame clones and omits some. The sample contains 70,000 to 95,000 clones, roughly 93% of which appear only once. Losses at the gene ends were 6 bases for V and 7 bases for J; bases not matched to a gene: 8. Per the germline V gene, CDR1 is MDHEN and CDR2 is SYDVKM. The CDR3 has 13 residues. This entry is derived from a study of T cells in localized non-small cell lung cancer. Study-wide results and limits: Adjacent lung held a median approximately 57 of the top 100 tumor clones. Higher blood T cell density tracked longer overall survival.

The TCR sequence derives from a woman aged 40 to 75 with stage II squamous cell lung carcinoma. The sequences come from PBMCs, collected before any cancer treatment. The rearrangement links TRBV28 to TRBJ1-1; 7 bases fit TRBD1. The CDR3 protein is CASRLTGRFEAFF. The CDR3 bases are TGTGCCAGCAGATTGACAGGGAGATTTGAAGCTTTCTTT.